The text below deals with one T cell receptor (beta chain). This clonotype turned up a few times. No antigen is known for it. No base-level quality is on record; no much larger clone is a single base apart. The treatment or condition label on this specimen signifies: allogeneic hematopoietic cell transplantation with graft depleted of TCRalphabeta T cells and CD19 B cells. TCRalphabeta/CD19-depleted allogeneic hematopoietic cell grafts were given to the transplant recipients, all of whom were children. This specimen belongs to a study of T-cell reconstitution after alpha-beta-depleted transplantation in children (dated by TCRdb to 2016 to 2017). Regarding the research as a whole: Using TCR repertoire profiling, the study quantitatively followed how T-cell immune reconstitution unfolded in children after TCRalphabeta/CD19-depleted allogeneic hematopoietic cell transplantation. Findings and caveats that apply to the study as a whole: Over the following months the frequencies of hyperexpanded clones went down, and after one year T-cell counts and TCRbeta diversity were mostly credited to newly produced T cells. In some patients, high TCRbeta diversity at day 60 was attributed to recipient T cells and intrathymic progenitors that had survived conditioning. Apparently early alphabetaT-cell count recovery about two months after transplant reportedly relied on only several hundred rapidly expanded clones derived from non-depleted graft cells.

The receptor library was made with PCR. TCRdb records Illumina HiSeq 2500 as the sequencer. Molecular barcoding was employed in the preparation of TCR libraries, with unique molecular identifiers being used to normalize TCRbeta repertoire quantification. TCRdb itself trimmed the public reads at Q25 with fastp, ran MiXCR and retained productive beta chains. Rows merge per CDR3 protein into single entries with the most common DNA and genes. The sample contains 750,000 to 950,000 distinct CDR3 sequences, under 20% of them found a single time. The ten most abundant clones make up around 5% of the sample. Here V drops 3 bases and J drops 5 bases, and the junction holds 5 bases not matched to any gene. The CDR3 runs 14 amino acids, cysteine and phenylalanine included. Just the 42-base CDR3 DNA is kept, in frame starting at base 1. The CDR1 and CDR2 encoded by the germline V gene are SGHRS and YFSETQ.

The V and J genes are TRBV5-1 and TRBJ2-7; 10 bases in between match TRBD2. The TCR was taken from a male patient younger than 18 who had a stem cell transplant for acute lymphoblastic leukemia, so the T cells may come from the graft donor. The sample consisted of PBMCs, mostly from graft donor cells, taken 360 days after TCRalphabeta/CD19-depleted stem cell transplant. The CDR3 region: CASSSSGRLHEQYF. The nucleotides are TGCGCCAGCAGCTCTAGCGGGAGACTTCACGAGCAGTACTTC.